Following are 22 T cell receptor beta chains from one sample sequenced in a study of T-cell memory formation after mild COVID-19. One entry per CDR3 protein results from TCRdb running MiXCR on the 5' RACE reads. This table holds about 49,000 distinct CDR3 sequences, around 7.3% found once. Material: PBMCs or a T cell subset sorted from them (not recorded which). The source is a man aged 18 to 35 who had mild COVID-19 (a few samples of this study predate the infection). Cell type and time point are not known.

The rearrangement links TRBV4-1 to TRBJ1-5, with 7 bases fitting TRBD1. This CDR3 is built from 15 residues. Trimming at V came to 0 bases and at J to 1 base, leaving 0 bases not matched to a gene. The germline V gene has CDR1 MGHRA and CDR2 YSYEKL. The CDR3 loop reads CASSQDRGSNQPQHF. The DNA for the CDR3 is TGCGCCAGCAGCCAAGACAGGGGGAGCAATCAGCCCCAGCATTTT.

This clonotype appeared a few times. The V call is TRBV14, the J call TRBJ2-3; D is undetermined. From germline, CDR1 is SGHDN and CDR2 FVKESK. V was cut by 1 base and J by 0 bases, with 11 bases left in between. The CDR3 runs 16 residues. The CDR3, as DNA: TGTGCCAGCAGCCAAGGTCTAGAGGTTAGCACAGATACGCAGTATTTT. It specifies CASSQGLEVSTDTQYF.

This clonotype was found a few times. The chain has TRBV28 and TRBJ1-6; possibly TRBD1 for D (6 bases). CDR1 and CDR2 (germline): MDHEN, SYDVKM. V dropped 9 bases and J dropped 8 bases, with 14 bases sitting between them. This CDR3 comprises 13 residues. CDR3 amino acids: CASGTGTHSPLHF. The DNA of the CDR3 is TGTGCCAGTGGAACAGGGACCCATTCACCCCTCCACTTT.

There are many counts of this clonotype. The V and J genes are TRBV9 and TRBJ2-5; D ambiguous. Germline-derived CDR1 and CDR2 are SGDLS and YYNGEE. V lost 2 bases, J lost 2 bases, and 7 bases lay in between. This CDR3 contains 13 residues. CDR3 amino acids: CASSVSNQETQYF. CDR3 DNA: TGTGCCAGCAGCGTGTCAAATCAAGAGACCCAGTACTTC.

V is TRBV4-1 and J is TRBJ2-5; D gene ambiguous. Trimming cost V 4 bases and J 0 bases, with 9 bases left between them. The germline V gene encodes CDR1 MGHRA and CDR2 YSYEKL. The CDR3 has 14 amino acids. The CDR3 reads CASSRSGYQETQYF. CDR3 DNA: TGCGCCAGCAGCCGTTCGGGTTACCAAGAGACCCAGTACTTC.

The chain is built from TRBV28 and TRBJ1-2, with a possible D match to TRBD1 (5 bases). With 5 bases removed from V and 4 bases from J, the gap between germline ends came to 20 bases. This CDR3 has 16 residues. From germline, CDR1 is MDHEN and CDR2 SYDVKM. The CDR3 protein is CASSRGRDGEGYGYTF. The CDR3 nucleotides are TGTGCCAGCAGTAGGGGTAGGGACGGTGAAGGCTATGGCTACACCTTC.

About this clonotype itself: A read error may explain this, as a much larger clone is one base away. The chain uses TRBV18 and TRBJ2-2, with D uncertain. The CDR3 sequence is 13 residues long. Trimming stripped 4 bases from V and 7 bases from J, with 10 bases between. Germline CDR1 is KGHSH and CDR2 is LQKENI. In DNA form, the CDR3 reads TGTGCCAGCTCACTCGAGGCCCTCGGGGAGCTGTTTTTT. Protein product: CASSLEALGELFF.

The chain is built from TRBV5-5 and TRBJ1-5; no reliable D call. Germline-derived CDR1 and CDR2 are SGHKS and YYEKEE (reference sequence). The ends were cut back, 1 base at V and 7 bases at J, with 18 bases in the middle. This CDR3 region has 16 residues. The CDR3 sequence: CASSLIVAARGQPQHF. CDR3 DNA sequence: TGTGCCAGCAGCTTGATTGTGGCAGCTCGAGGGCAGCCCCAGCATTTT. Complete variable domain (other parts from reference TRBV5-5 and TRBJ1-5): DAGVTQSPTHLIKTRGQQVTLRCSPISGHKSVSWYQQVLGQGPQFIFQYYEKEERGRGNFPDRFSARQFPNYSSELNVNALLLGDSALYLCASSLIVAARGQPQHFGDGTRLSIL.

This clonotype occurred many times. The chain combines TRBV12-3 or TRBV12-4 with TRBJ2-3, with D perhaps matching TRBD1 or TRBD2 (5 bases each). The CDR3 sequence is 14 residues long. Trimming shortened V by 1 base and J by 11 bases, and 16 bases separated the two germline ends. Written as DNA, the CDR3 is TGTGCCAGCAGTTTAGGCTCCGAAAGGGGAGTGCAGTATTTT. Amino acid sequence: CASSLGSERGVQYF.

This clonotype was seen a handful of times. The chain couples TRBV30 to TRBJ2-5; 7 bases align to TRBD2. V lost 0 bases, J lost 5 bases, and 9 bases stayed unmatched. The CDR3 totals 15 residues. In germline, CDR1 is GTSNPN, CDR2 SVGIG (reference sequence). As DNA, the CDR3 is TGTGCCTGGAGTGTAGGGAGCGGGGCACGGGAGACCCAGTACTTC. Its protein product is CAWSVGSGARETQYF.

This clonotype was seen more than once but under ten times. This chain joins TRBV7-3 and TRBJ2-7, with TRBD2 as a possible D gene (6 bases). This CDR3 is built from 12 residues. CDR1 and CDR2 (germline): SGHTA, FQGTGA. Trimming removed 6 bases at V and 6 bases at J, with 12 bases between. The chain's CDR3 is CASSRAGGEQYF. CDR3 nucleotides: TGTGCCAGCAGTCGAGCGGGTGGCGAGCAGTACTTC.

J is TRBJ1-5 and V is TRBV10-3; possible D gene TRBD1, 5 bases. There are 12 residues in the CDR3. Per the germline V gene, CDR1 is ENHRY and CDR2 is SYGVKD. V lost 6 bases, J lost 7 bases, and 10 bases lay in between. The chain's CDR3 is CAIRAEGQPQHF. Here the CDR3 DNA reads TGTGCCATCAGGGCGGAGGGGCAGCCCCAGCATTTT.

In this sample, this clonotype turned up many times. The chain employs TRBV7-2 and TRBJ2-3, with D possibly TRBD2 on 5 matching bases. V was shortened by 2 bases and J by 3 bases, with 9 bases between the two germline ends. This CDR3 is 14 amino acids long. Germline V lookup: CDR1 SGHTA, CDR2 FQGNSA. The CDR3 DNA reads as TGTGCCAGCAGCTTACTAGCCGGAACAGATACGCAGTATTTT. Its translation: CASSLLAGTDTQYF.

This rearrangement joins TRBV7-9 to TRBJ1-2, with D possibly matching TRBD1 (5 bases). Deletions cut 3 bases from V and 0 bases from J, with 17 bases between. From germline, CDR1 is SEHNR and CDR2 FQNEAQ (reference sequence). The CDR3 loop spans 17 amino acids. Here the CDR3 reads CASSFNTGRGTNYGYTF. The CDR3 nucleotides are TGTGCCAGCAGCTTTAATACAGGACGGGGGACTAACTATGGCTACACCTTC. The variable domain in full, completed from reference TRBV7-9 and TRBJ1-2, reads DTGVSQNPRHKITKRGQNVTFRCDPISEHNRLYWYRQTLGQGPEFLTYFQNEAQLEKSRLLSDRFSAERPKGSFSTLEIQRTEQGDSAMYLCASSFNTGRGTNYGYTFGSGTRLTVV.

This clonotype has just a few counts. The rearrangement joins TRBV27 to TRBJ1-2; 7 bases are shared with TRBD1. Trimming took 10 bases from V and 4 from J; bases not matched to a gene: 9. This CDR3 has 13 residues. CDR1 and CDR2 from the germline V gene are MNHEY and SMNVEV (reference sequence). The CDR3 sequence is CATSRGFGYGYTF. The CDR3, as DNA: TGTGCCACCTCCAGGGGGTTTGGCTATGGCTACACCTTC.

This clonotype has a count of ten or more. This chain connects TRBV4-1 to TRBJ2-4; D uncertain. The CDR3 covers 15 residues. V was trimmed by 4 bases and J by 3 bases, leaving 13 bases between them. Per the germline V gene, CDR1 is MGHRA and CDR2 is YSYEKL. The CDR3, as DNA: TGCGCCAGCAGCCTCGGGCCTTTAGGCAAAAACATTCAGTACTTC. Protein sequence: CASSLGPLGKNIQYF.

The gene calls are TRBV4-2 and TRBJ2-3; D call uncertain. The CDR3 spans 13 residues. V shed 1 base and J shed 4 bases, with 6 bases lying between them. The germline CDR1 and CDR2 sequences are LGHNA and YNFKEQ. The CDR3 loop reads CASSQVAADTQYF. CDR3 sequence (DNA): TGTGCCAGCAGCCAAGTCGCGGCAGATACGCAGTATTTT.

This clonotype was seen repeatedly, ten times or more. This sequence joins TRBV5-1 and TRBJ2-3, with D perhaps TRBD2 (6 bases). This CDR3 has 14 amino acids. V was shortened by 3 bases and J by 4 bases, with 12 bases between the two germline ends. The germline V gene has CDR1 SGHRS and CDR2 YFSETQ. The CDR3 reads CASSSVPGADTQYF. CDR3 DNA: TGCGCCAGCAGCTCTGTCCCGGGGGCAGATACGCAGTATTTT.

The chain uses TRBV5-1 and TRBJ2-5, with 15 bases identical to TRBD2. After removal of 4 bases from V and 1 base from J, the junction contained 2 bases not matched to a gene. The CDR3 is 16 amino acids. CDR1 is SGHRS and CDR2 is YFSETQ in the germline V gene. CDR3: CASSGGLAGGQETQYF. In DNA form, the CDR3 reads TGCGCCAGCAGCGGGGGACTAGCGGGGGGCCAAGAGACCCAGTACTTC. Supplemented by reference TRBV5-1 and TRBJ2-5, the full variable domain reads KAGVTQTPRYLIKTRGQQVTLSCSPISGHRSVSWYQQTPGQGLQFLFEYFSETQRNKGNFPGRFSGRQFSNSRSEMNVSTLELGDSALYLCASSGGLAGGQETQYFGPGTRLLVL.

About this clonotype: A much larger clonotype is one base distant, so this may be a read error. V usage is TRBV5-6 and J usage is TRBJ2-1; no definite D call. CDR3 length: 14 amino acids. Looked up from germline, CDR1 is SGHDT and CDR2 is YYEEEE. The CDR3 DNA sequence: TGTGCCAGCAGCTTCCGGCGCTCCTACAATGATCAGTTCTTC. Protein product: CASSFRRSYNDQFF.

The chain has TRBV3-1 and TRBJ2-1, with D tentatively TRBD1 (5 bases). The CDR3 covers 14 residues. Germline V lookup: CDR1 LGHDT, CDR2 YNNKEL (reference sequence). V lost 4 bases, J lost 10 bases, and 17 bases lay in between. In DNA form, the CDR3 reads TGTGCCAGCAGCCGAGAAAGTCGCAGGGTGGAGCAGTTCTTC. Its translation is CASSRESRRVEQFF.

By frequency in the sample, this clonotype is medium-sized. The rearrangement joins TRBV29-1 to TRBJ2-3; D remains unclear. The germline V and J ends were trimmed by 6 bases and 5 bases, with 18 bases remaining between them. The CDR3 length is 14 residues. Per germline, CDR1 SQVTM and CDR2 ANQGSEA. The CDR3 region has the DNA TGCAGCGTCGCCCTCTCTGTGGACGGAGATACGCAGTATTTT. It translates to CSVALSVDGDTQYF.